This TCR beta chain is drawn from a study of T cell responses to AZD1222 COVID-19 vaccine. General study findings and limits: Among spike-specific TCRs, nearly half reportedly target unmutated variant regions. Donor demographics were predominantly white British with a female majority; clonal diversity may be underestimated.

A remark on this clone: Its antigen remains unidentified.

Trimming shortened V by 6 bases and J by 7 bases, and 10 bases separated the two germline ends. Germline V lookup: CDR1 MDHEN, CDR2 SYDVKM. This CDR3 spans 11 amino acids. Assay: immunoSEQ multiplex PCR; the TCRdb copy retains only in-frame clones and omits some. This table has approximately 130,000 clones, more than 90% appearing once. The chain combines TRBV28 with TRBJ2-7; D remains ambiguous. The material sequenced was peripheral blood, taken 28 days after the second AZD1222 dose. The sequence was obtained from an adult who received the AZD1222 COVID-19 vaccine. The CDR3 loop is CASSVRWEQYF. The CDR3 bases are TGTGCCAGCAGCGTAAGGTGGGAGCAGTACTTC.